A selection of T cell receptor beta chains follows, all from one sample in a study of OX40 agonist ivuxolimab in advanced cancers. Measured with immunoSEQ multiplex PCR; TCRdb has only the in-frame clones, and not every one. The sample has over 25,000 clones, over 90% seen once. The sequencing here drew on CD4+ or CD8+ T cells sorted from blood, taken in a trial of the OX40 agonist ivuxolimab. These TCRs come from an adult with an advanced solid tumor such as melanoma, head and neck, liver or kidney cancer. CDR3s include the opening cysteine and the closing phenylalanine or tryptophan. The D gene is left open where the match is weak. Clone size, where shown, is once, few, many, or a class for clones that have expanded.

V gene	D gene	J gene	CDR3 length	clone size	CDR3 DNA	CDR3 protein
TRBV14	TRBD2	TRBJ2-2	16	once	TGTGCCAGCAGCCTTCAAGCGGGGGTGAACACCGGGGAGCTGTTTTTT	CASSLQAGVNTGELFF
TRBV28	NA	TRBJ1-1	11	NA	TGTGCCAGCTCCAGAATTGGTGAAGCTTTCTTT	CASSRIGEAFF
TRBV9	TRBD2	TRBJ2-7	15	NA	TGTGCCAGCAGCGTGCATATCGGGAGGGGTAACGAGCAGTACTTC	CASSVHIGRGNEQYF
TRBV12-5	NA	TRBJ1-4	14	once	TGTGCTAGTGGTTTAGGGCAGGTGAATGAAAAACTGTTTTTT	CASGLGQVNEKLFF
TRBV6-5	NA	TRBJ2-7	11	once	TGTGCCAGCAGTGTGAGCGGCGAGCAGTACTTC	CASSVSGEQYF
TRBV7-3	NA	TRBJ2-1	14	NA	TGTGCCAGCAGCTTAGTCAGTTTGGGGTATGAGCAGTTCTTC	CASSLVSLGYEQFF
TRBV4-1	TRBD1	TRBJ2-5	16	NA	TGCGCCAGCAGCGAGCACAGGGGGCAAAACCAAGAGACCCAGTACTTC	CASSEHRGQNQETQYF
TRBV27	TRBD1	TRBJ1-2	12	NA	TGTGCCACCCTGGGGACAGGGAGCGGCTACACCTTC	CATLGTGSGYTF
TRBV5-1	NA	TRBJ1-1	14	NA	TGCGCCAGCAGCCCACCAACGGAGAACACTGAAGCTTTCTTT	CASSPPTENTEAFF
TRBV18	NA	TRBJ2-7	12	NA	TGTGCCAGCTCACCGACAGGTTCCGAGCAGTACTTC	CASSPTGSEQYF
TRBV6-1	TRBD1	TRBJ1-1	11	NA	TGTGCCAGCGAACAGGGGAATGAAGCTTTCTTT	CASEQGNEAFF
TRBV4-1	NA	TRBJ2-1	13	once	TGCGCCAGCAGCCCTCGTGGGTACAATGAGCAGTTCTTC	CASSPRGYNEQFF
TRBV7-2	TRBD1	TRBJ2-7	14	once	TGTGCCAGCAGCTCGACAGGGACCGCCAACGAGCAGTACTTC	CASSSTGTANEQYF
TRBV29-1	NA	TRBJ1-2	16	medium-sized	TGCAGCGTTGACGGGGCCGATTGGGCCGGAATCTATGGCTACACCTTC	CSVDGADWAGIYGYTF
TRBV29-1	TRBD2	TRBJ2-7	13	NA	TGCAGCGTTACGGGACTAGCGGGCTACGAGCAGTACTTC	CSVTGLAGYEQYF
TRBV15	TRBD1	TRBJ2-5	15	NA	TGTGCCACCAGCAGAGCTAGGACAGGGCAAGAGACCCAGTACTTC	CATSRARTGQETQYF
TRBV27	NA	TRBJ2-7	15	NA	TGTGCCAGCAGTGATGGGCCAGGGAATCCCTACGAGCAGTACTTC	CASSDGPGNPYEQYF
TRBV7-6	TRBD2	TRBJ2-5	18	NA	TGTGCCAGCAGCTTAAAGGGGCGACTAGCGGGGCCACAAGAGACCCAGTACTTC	CASSLKGRLAGPQETQYF
TRBV21-1	NA	TRBJ2-2	19	NA	TGTGCCAGCAGCAAAAGGGGGACTAGCGGGTCCTCGAACACCGGGGAGCTGTTTTTT	CASSKRGTSGSSNTGELFF
TRBV19	NA	TRBJ2-1	14	NA	TGTGCCAGTAGTATAGTTGCAGGGATCGAGGAGCAGTTCTTC	CASSIVAGIEEQFF
TRBV11-2	TRBD2	TRBJ2-5	14	NA	TGTGCCAGCAGCTTAGGCGGGAGTGGTGAGACCCAGTACTTC	CASSLGGSGETQYF
TRBV11-2	NA	TRBJ2-7	14	NA	TGTGCCAGCAGCTTAGCGGGACGCCTCTACGAGCAGTACTTC	CASSLAGRLYEQYF
TRBV7-9	TRBD1	TRBJ1-5	15	once	TGTGCCAGCAGCGCGCCGGGACAGGGTTATCAGCCCCAGCATTTT	CASSAPGQGYQPQHF
TRBV19	NA	TRBJ2-7	14	NA	TGTGCCAGTAGTTACTCGACAGGAGCCTACGAGCAGTACTTC	CASSYSTGAYEQYF
TRBV11-2	TRBD2	TRBJ2-3	16	NA	TGTGCCAGCAGCTTTACTAGCGGGGGGTTCACAGATACGCAGTATTTT	CASSFTSGGFTDTQYF
TRBV12-5	NA	TRBJ1-2	14	NA	TGTGCTAGTGGTCCCTGGAAGGGGAACTATGGCTACACCTTC	CASGPWKGNYGYTF
TRBV19	NA	TRBJ1-2	11	NA	TGTGCCAGTAGTGTTGGCAATGGCTACACCTTC	CASSVGNGYTF
TRBV13	NA	TRBJ2-7	13	few	TGTGCCAGCAGCTTCGGTAAAACCTACGAGCAGTACTTC	CASSFGKTYEQYF
TRBV19	NA	TRBJ2-7	14	NA	TGTGCCAGTAGTCCTAGGGGGGCCGGGTACGAGCAGTACTTC	CASSPRGAGYEQYF
TRBV10-2	TRBD2	TRBJ2-3	19	NA	TGCGCCAGCAGTGAGGGTCCACTAGCGGGAGGCACAGGCACAGATACGCAGTATTTT	CASSEGPLAGGTGTDTQYF
TRBV27	NA	TRBJ1-1	13	NA	TGTGCCAGCAGTTCTACAGGATGGTCTGAAGCTTTCTTT	CASSSTGWSEAFF
TRBV25-1	NA	TRBJ1-5	13	NA	TGTGCCAGCAGTGACAGCAGCAATCAGCCCCAGCATTTT	CASSDSSNQPQHF
TRBV29-1	NA	TRBJ1-1	13	NA	TGCAGCGTTGATGAGGGGTGGTCCACTGAAGCTTTCTTT	CSVDEGWSTEAFF
TRBV7-6	NA	TRBJ1-1	13	NA	TGTGCCAGCAGCTTTGGTCTGGCTCATGAAGCTTTCTTT	CASSFGLAHEAFF
TRBV7-6	NA	TRBJ2-1	12	NA	TGTGCCAGCAGCTTAGCGCAAGGTGAGCAGTTCTTC	CASSLAQGEQFF
TRBV4-1	NA	TRBJ2-4	18	NA	TGCGCCAGCAGCCAAGTCCACCTCTCCGCGGGGCTAGAAAACATTCAGTACTTC	CASSQVHLSAGLENIQYF
TRBV28	TRBD1	TRBJ2-1	15	NA	TGTGCCAGCACCAGGGGGACAGGGGGCGTCAATGAGCAGTTCTTC	CASTRGTGGVNEQFF
TRBV7-9	TRBD2	TRBJ2-7	15	NA	TGTGCCAGCAGCTTCCTTCGGGAGGGTCCCTACGAGCAGTACTTC	CASSFLREGPYEQYF
TRBV4-1	NA	TRBJ1-2	17	NA	TGCGCCAGCAGCCAGAGCCCCCCCGGGGGAATGAGCTATGGCTACACCTTC	CASSQSPPGGMSYGYTF
TRBV4-3	NA	TRBJ2-7	14	NA	TGCGCCAGCAGCCAAGTGCAAGGTACCTACGAGCAGTACTTC	CASSQVQGTYEQYF
TRBV6-5	TRBD2	TRBJ2-3	15	NA	TGTGCCAGCAGAATAGCGGGAGGGTCGACAGATACGCAGTATTTT	CASRIAGGSTDTQYF
TRBV4-1	TRBD2	TRBJ2-5	15	NA	TGCGCCAGCAGCCCTCAGACTAGCGGGGAAGAGACCCAGTACTTC	CASSPQTSGEETQYF
TRBV28	NA	TRBJ2-7	10	NA	TGTGCCAGCAGTTTGAATGAGCAGTACTTC	CASSLNEQYF
TRBV16	NA	TRBJ1-1	14	NA	TGTGCCAGCAGCCAATCGACCGGGAACACTGAAGCTTTCTTT	CASSQSTGNTEAFF
TRBV4-1	NA	TRBJ2-2	16	NA	TGCGCCAGCAGCCTGTTGGACACCGGGAACACCGGGGAGCTGTTTTTT	CASSLLDTGNTGELFF
TRBV5-1	NA	TRBJ2-7	17	NA	TGCGCCAGCAGCTTTTCTCCGCCCAGGGGGGCCGTCGACGAGCAGTACTTC	CASSFSPPRGAVDEQYF
TRBV27	TRBD1	TRBJ1-1	13	NA	TGTGCCAGCCACGGACAGGGTGGGACTGAAGCTTTCTTT	CASHGQGGTEAFF
TRBV27	TRBD1	TRBJ1-4	14	NA	TGTGCCAGCAGCCCGACAGGGTTTAATGAAAAACTGTTTTTT	CASSPTGFNEKLFF
TRBV5-1	TRBD1	TRBJ1-2	17	once	TGCGCCAGCAGCTTGGCCCAGGGGACAGGGGATTGGTATGGCTACACCTTC	CASSLAQGTGDWYGYTF
TRBV10-1	NA	TRBJ2-1	14	NA	TGCGCCAGCAGTGACGGGACTTGGGACAATGAGCAGTTCTTC	CASSDGTWDNEQFF
TRBV5-1	NA	TRBJ2-3	16	NA	TGCGCCAGCAGCTCGCACAGGGGAGGGGGCACAGATACGCAGTATTTT	CASSSHRGGGTDTQYF
TRBV20-1	NA	TRBJ2-7	11	NA	TGCAGTGCCTGGTTCTCCTACGAGCAGTACTTC	CSAWFSYEQYF